A selection of T cell receptor beta chains follows, all from one sample in a study of post-analysis software for immune sequencing data. TCRdb re-analysed the PCR reads in MiXCR, keeping a single row per CDR3 protein. The sample contains about 200,000 distinct CDR3 sequences, approximately 29% of which appear only once. The specimen sequenced was blood. These receptors were collected from a girl aged 2-17 years with multiple sclerosis. Both conserved end residues are trimmed from each CDR3.

v_call | cdr3_aa
TRBV20-1 | SASGQAERTEAF
TRBV5-1 | ASSLIEGMQPQH
TRBV25-1 | ASSESYGVNEKLF
TRBV5-1 | ASSSSGGLTEAF
TRBV14 | ASSKNGGPSDTQY
TRBV4-1 | ASSQDPGRSYEQY
TRBV6-6 | ASSYPGAKPQH
TRBV5-1 | ASSLLGFMNTEAF
TRBV6-6 | ASSKTSGEQF
TRBV6-5 | ASSYQGSHGYT
TRBV7-9 | ASSNAGTGYVYGYT
TRBV4-1 | ASSLAGTSLEQY
TRBV28 | ASSGTPKGNEQY
TRBV4-2 | ASSPDVSLGGGSGYT
TRBV27 | ASSSEWARGGGYT
TRBV10-3 | AISPLGDTQY
TRBV20-1 | SARSVLGGAHTEAF
TRBV29-1 | SVLATYNEQF
TRBV19 | ASKALANSETQY
TRBV20-1 | SAMNFLAAYNEQF
TRBV29-1 | SVGPTGTNEKLF
TRBV5-1 | ASSVGTNNEQF
TRBV5-6 | ASSPTAPGWETQY
TRBV2 | ASSMDRAGNQPQH
TRBV2 | ASNIGQDFGYT
TRBV6-1 | ASSEFAGTGLYSNQPQH
TRBV20-1 | SARDQEVAYEQY
TRBV10-3 | AISAQGQETQY
TRBV7-9 | ASSTNVGGETQY
TRBV7-9 | ASSFTGVTGELF
TRBV6-5 | ASSYSWTTKSSYNEQF
TRBV10-2 | ASRRSGTESNEQF
TRBV18 | ASSPQTEQF
TRBV5-1 | ASSFAEPKTQY
TRBV11-2 | ASSPGGHTANEQY
TRBV12-3/TRBV12-4 | ASSSRQGLNTEAF
TRBV6-1 | ASRADGAGNGRYNEQF
TRBV12-3/TRBV12-4 | ASSLPSGGSDEQF
TRBV28 | ACSWTGGREQY
TRBV28 | ARGKLPLFVPGLSTEAF
TRBV25-1 | ASSMTGGTEAF
TRBV27 | ASSLWGDPYNEQF
TRBV18 | ASSPAGLAATETQY
TRBV20-1 | SARDRQGRTEAF
TRBV6-4 | ASSESRADEQY
TRBV29-1 | SAGGGEETQY
TRBV4-1 | ASSQRQADQETQY